A selection of T cell receptor beta chains follows, all from one sample in a study of T cell responses to AZD1222 COVID-19 vaccine. Sequencing was performed with immunoSEQ multiplex PCR; in TCRdb, only in-frame clones are kept and a portion is missing. This table has 130,000 to 150,000 clones, about nine tenths appearing once. The sequences come from peripheral blood, collected on day 0 of AZD1222 vaccination. Receptors were obtained from an adult in good health. Each CDR3 is given with its conserved first and last residue. Each record gives: clone size, J gene, D gene, V gene, CDR3 length, CDR3 DNA, CDR3 protein. A D gene is named only where the DNA matches it firmly. The size entry is marked missing in some rows and otherwise reads once, few, many or a size class.

clone_size: .
j_call: TRBJ2-2
d_call: TRBD2
v_call: TRBV11-3
cdr3_length: 16
cdr3_nt: TGTGCCAGCAGCCGACTAGCGGGGGGGCAAACCGGGGAGCTGTTTTTT
cdr3_aa: CASSRLAGGQTGELFF

clone_size: .
j_call: TRBJ2-7
d_call: .
v_call: TRBV4-3
cdr3_length: 14
cdr3_nt: TGCGCCAGCAGCCAAGATATGAGGGGAGTCGAGCAGTACTTC
cdr3_aa: CASSQDMRGVEQYF

clone_size: .
j_call: TRBJ1-2
d_call: .
v_call: TRBV9
cdr3_length: 13
cdr3_nt: TGTGCCAGCAGCGTAGATCGAAACTATGGCTACACCTTC
cdr3_aa: CASSVDRNYGYTF

clone_size: .
j_call: TRBJ1-2
d_call: .
v_call: TRBV6-5
cdr3_length: 14
cdr3_nt: TGTGCCAGCAGTTACGGGGAAGGAAACTATGGCTACACCTTC
cdr3_aa: CASSYGEGNYGYTF

clone_size: .
j_call: TRBJ1-1
d_call: .
v_call: TRBV6-2/TRBV6-3
cdr3_length: 13
cdr3_nt: TGTGCCAGCAGTTATGAGGGGTGGGCTGAAGCTTTCTTT
cdr3_aa: CASSYEGWAEAFF

clone_size: .
j_call: TRBJ2-7
d_call: .
v_call: TRBV5-4
cdr3_length: 13
cdr3_nt: TGTGCCAGCAGCTTGGAAACACGAGGGGAGCAGTACTTC
cdr3_aa: CASSLETRGEQYF

clone_size: .
j_call: TRBJ1-5
d_call: .
v_call: TRBV2
cdr3_length: 14
cdr3_nt: TGTGCCAGCAGTGAAGGGGGCATGAATCAGCCCCAGCATTTT
cdr3_aa: CASSEGGMNQPQHF

clone_size: once
j_call: TRBJ1-1
d_call: TRBD1
v_call: TRBV7-9
cdr3_length: 14
cdr3_nt: TGTGCCAGCAGGAGGGGGGACAGGGGCGCTGAAGCTTTCTTT
cdr3_aa: CASRRGDRGAEAFF

clone_size: .
j_call: TRBJ2-3
d_call: .
v_call: TRBV20-1
cdr3_length: 10
cdr3_nt: TGCAGTGCAATAGAAGATACGCAGTATTTT
cdr3_aa: CSAIEDTQYF

clone_size: .
j_call: TRBJ1-5
d_call: .
v_call: TRBV4-3
cdr3_length: 16
cdr3_nt: TGCGCCAGCAGCCAAGATCGTATAGGTGGCAATCAGCCCCAGCATTTT
cdr3_aa: CASSQDRIGGNQPQHF

clone_size: .
j_call: TRBJ2-2
d_call: TRBD2
v_call: TRBV5-5
cdr3_length: 18
cdr3_nt: TGTGCCAGCAGCTTGGCGATAGCGGGGGGGCCGAACACCGGGGAGCTGTTTTTT
cdr3_aa: CASSLAIAGGPNTGELFF

clone_size: .
j_call: TRBJ1-2
d_call: .
v_call: TRBV5-5
cdr3_length: 15
cdr3_nt: TGTGCCAGCAGCCTTGGGGGACACGGGAACTATGGCTACACCTTC
cdr3_aa: CASSLGGHGNYGYTF

clone_size: .
j_call: TRBJ1-3
d_call: TRBD1
v_call: TRBV4-3
cdr3_length: 17
cdr3_nt: TGCGCCAGCAGCCTCGCAAGGGCAGGGGGTCCAGGAAACACCATATATTTT
cdr3_aa: CASSLARAGGPGNTIYF

clone_size: .
j_call: TRBJ1-6
d_call: .
v_call: TRBV27
cdr3_length: 12
cdr3_nt: TGTGCCAGCAGTTTTGTAGGCTCACCCCTCCACTTT
cdr3_aa: CASSFVGSPLHF

clone_size: .
j_call: TRBJ1-4
d_call: .
v_call: TRBV29-1
cdr3_length: 13
cdr3_nt: TGCAGCGTGAGAGGGGTGGATAATGAAAAACTGTTTTTT
cdr3_aa: CSVRGVDNEKLFF

clone_size: .
j_call: TRBJ1-1
d_call: .
v_call: TRBV7-9
cdr3_length: 16
cdr3_nt: TGTGCCAGCAGCTCCCCACAGGCCCTTATGAACACTGAAGCTTTCTTT
cdr3_aa: CASSSPQALMNTEAFF

clone_size: .
j_call: TRBJ1-5
d_call: TRBD1
v_call: TRBV7-2
cdr3_length: 13
cdr3_nt: TGTGCCAGCAGCCTACAGGGGGATCAGCCCCAGCATTTT
cdr3_aa: CASSLQGDQPQHF

clone_size: .
j_call: TRBJ1-2
d_call: .
v_call: TRBV6-4
cdr3_length: 9
cdr3_nt: TGTGCCAGCAGCGGGGACTACACCTTC
cdr3_aa: CASSGDYTF

clone_size: .
j_call: TRBJ1-2
d_call: TRBD1
v_call: TRBV7-2
cdr3_length: 14
cdr3_nt: TGTGCCAGCAGCGCCGATACAGGGGCGAGGGGCTACACCTTC
cdr3_aa: CASSADTGARGYTF

clone_size: .
j_call: TRBJ2-1
d_call: .
v_call: TRBV7-9
cdr3_length: 14
cdr3_nt: TGTGCCAGCAGTCCTCGGACCGGCGACATCGGGCAGTTCTTC
cdr3_aa: CASSPRTGDIGQFF

clone_size: .
j_call: TRBJ1-1
d_call: .
v_call: TRBV18
cdr3_length: 15
cdr3_nt: TGTGCCAGCTCACCACCAGGGCAGGGTTACACTGAAGCTTTCTTT
cdr3_aa: CASSPPGQGYTEAFF

clone_size: .
j_call: TRBJ2-2
d_call: TRBD1
v_call: TRBV28
cdr3_length: 15
cdr3_nt: TGTGCCAGCAGTTTTGGGACAGCGAACACCGGGGAGCTGTTTTTT
cdr3_aa: CASSFGTANTGELFF

clone_size: .
j_call: TRBJ1-2
d_call: .
v_call: TRBV28
cdr3_length: 13
cdr3_nt: TGTGCCAGCAGTTTGACCGAAGGAACTGGCTACACCTTC
cdr3_aa: CASSLTEGTGYTF

clone_size: .
j_call: TRBJ2-7
d_call: TRBD2
v_call: TRBV9
cdr3_length: 16
cdr3_nt: TGTGCCAGCAGCGTAGGCGGACTAGCGAACCCCTACGAGCAGTACTTC
cdr3_aa: CASSVGGLANPYEQYF

clone_size: .
j_call: TRBJ1-4
d_call: .
v_call: TRBV24-1
cdr3_length: 16
cdr3_nt: TGTGCCACCAGTGCCCGCGTAGGGGTGTTCAATGAAAAACTGTTTTTT
cdr3_aa: CATSARVGVFNEKLFF

clone_size: .
j_call: TRBJ1-1
d_call: TRBD1
v_call: TRBV5-1
cdr3_length: 12
cdr3_nt: TGCGCCAGCAGCTCGACAGGGAGCGAAGCTTTCTTT
cdr3_aa: CASSSTGSEAFF

clone_size: .
j_call: TRBJ2-3
d_call: .
v_call: TRBV7-2
cdr3_length: 14
cdr3_nt: TGTGCCAGCAGCACCCGGACAGGCACAGATACGCAGTATTTT
cdr3_aa: CASSTRTGTDTQYF

clone_size: .
j_call: TRBJ1-2
d_call: TRBD1
v_call: TRBV7-2
cdr3_length: 14
cdr3_nt: TGTGCCAGCAGTCCATCGGTGACAGGGTCTGGCTACACCTTC
cdr3_aa: CASSPSVTGSGYTF

clone_size: .
j_call: TRBJ2-3
d_call: TRBD2
v_call: TRBV2
cdr3_length: 19
cdr3_nt: TGTGCCAGCAGCTTGGGACTAGCGGGGGGGCCGGCCGGCACAGATACGCAGTATTTT
cdr3_aa: CASSLGLAGGPAGTDTQYF

clone_size: .
j_call: TRBJ1-2
d_call: .
v_call: TRBV7-8
cdr3_length: 16
cdr3_nt: TGTGCCAGCAGCTTAGGGCCAGTCGGCAGCTCTTATGGCTACACCTTC
cdr3_aa: CASSLGPVGSSYGYTF

clone_size: .
j_call: TRBJ1-1
d_call: .
v_call: TRBV2
cdr3_length: 14
cdr3_nt: TGTGCCCACAGGCGGGCAGGGATGGACACTGAAGCTTTCTTT
cdr3_aa: CAHRRAGMDTEAFF

clone_size: .
j_call: TRBJ2-7
d_call: .
v_call: TRBV7-3
cdr3_length: 13
cdr3_nt: TGTGCCAGCAGTCCAACGGACGAGGGCGAGCAGTACTTC
cdr3_aa: CASSPTDEGEQYF

clone_size: .
j_call: TRBJ1-6
d_call: .
v_call: TRBV14
cdr3_length: 14
cdr3_nt: TGTGCCAGCAGCCAAGGAGGGTTCGCATCACCCCTCCACTTT
cdr3_aa: CASSQGGFASPLHF

clone_size: .
j_call: TRBJ2-1
d_call: .
v_call: TRBV7-2
cdr3_length: 14
cdr3_nt: TGTGCCAGCAGCTTAGCGCTCGCTAACAATGAGCAGTTCTTC
cdr3_aa: CASSLALANNEQFF

clone_size: .
j_call: TRBJ1-1
d_call: .
v_call: TRBV14
cdr3_length: 11
cdr3_nt: TGTGCCAGCAGCTGGGGCCCTGAAGCTTTCTTT
cdr3_aa: CASSWGPEAFF

clone_size: .
j_call: TRBJ1-2
d_call: .
v_call: TRBV12-3/TRBV12-4
cdr3_length: 13
cdr3_nt: TGTGCCAGCAGTCCAGACGGGAACTATGGCTACACCTTC
cdr3_aa: CASSPDGNYGYTF

clone_size: .
j_call: TRBJ1-2
d_call: .
v_call: TRBV12-3/TRBV12-4
cdr3_length: 11
cdr3_nt: TGTGCCAGCAGAAATAACTATGGCTACACCTTC
cdr3_aa: CASRNNYGYTF

clone_size: .
j_call: TRBJ2-1
d_call: .
v_call: TRBV29-1
cdr3_length: 16
cdr3_nt: TGCAGCGTAGCCCCACGGGGCTCCGACGGAAACAATGAGCAGTTCTTC
cdr3_aa: CSVAPRGSDGNNEQFF

clone_size: .
j_call: TRBJ2-6
d_call: .
v_call: TRBV7-3
cdr3_length: 18
cdr3_nt: TGTGCCAGCAGCTTAATGGCTTTGTTAAGCTCTGGGGCCAACGTCCTGACTTTC
cdr3_aa: CASSLMALLSSGANVLTF

clone_size: .
j_call: TRBJ2-5
d_call: .
v_call: TRBV6-5
cdr3_length: 15
cdr3_nt: TGTGCCAGCAGTTACGACAGGATCGGCCTCGAGACCCAGTACTTC
cdr3_aa: CASSYDRIGLETQYF

clone_size: few
j_call: TRBJ2-7
d_call: .
v_call: TRBV3-1/TRBV3-2
cdr3_length: 14
cdr3_nt: TGTGCCAGCAGCCAATCGCAGAGCTCCTACGAGCAGTACTTC
cdr3_aa: CASSQSQSSYEQYF

clone_size: once
j_call: TRBJ2-5
d_call: TRBD1
v_call: TRBV7-7
cdr3_length: 14
cdr3_nt: TGTGCCAGCAGCACCGGGACAGGGCAAGAGACCCAGTACTTC
cdr3_aa: CASSTGTGQETQYF

clone_size: .
j_call: TRBJ2-7
d_call: .
v_call: TRBV10-3
cdr3_length: 13
cdr3_nt: TGTGCCATCAACGGACTCAACTCCTACGAGCAGTACTTC
cdr3_aa: CAINGLNSYEQYF

clone_size: .
j_call: TRBJ1-2
d_call: .
v_call: TRBV5-1
cdr3_length: 13
cdr3_nt: TGCGCCAGCAGCTTGAGGCAGGGCGATGGCTACACCTTC
cdr3_aa: CASSLRQGDGYTF

clone_size: once
j_call: TRBJ1-3
d_call: .
v_call: TRBV28
cdr3_length: 14
cdr3_nt: TGTGCCAGCAGGTCAACAGGGTCTGGAAACACCATATATTTT
cdr3_aa: CASRSTGSGNTIYF

clone_size: .
j_call: TRBJ1-1
d_call: .
v_call: TRBV7-2
cdr3_length: 13
cdr3_nt: TGTGCCAGCAGCTCACCGGACAGCCTACGGGCTTTCTTT
cdr3_aa: CASSSPDSLRAFF

clone_size: few
j_call: TRBJ2-7
d_call: TRBD2
v_call: TRBV5-1
cdr3_length: 18
cdr3_nt: TGCGCCAGCAGCTTCTTACCGTGGGGAGGGAGCGCTACCTACGAGCAGTACTTC
cdr3_aa: CASSFLPWGGSATYEQYF

clone_size: .
j_call: TRBJ1-1
d_call: .
v_call: TRBV6-6
cdr3_length: 14
cdr3_nt: TGTGCCAGCGGTCGATCAGGCGTCAACACTGAAGCTTTCTTT
cdr3_aa: CASGRSGVNTEAFF

clone_size: .
j_call: TRBJ2-7
d_call: .
v_call: TRBV5-6
cdr3_length: 15
cdr3_nt: TGTGCCAGCAGCTTGGCTTGGGACACAACCTACGAGCAGTACTTC
cdr3_aa: CASSLAWDTTYEQYF

clone_size: once
j_call: TRBJ1-3
d_call: .
v_call: TRBV7-9
cdr3_length: 14
cdr3_nt: TGTGCCAGCAGGACAATGTCCGCCGGAAACACCATATATTTT
cdr3_aa: CASRTMSAGNTIYF